This T cell receptor beta chain was identified in a study of cytomegalovirus exposure and HLA in healthy donors. Study results and caveats: Reportedly, TCR beta sequences accurately predicted HLA-A and HLA-B alleles in most subjects. Presence/absence analyses assumed roughly uniform sequencing depth across donors.

Trimming removed 2 bases at V and 6 bases at J, with 8 bases between. In germline, CDR1 is SGHDT, CDR2 YYEEEE. This CDR3 is built from 13 residues. A word on this clone: As yet, its antigen is unknown.

It was with 60 Vbeta and 13 Jbeta primers that the PCR ran. The protocol was immunoSEQ multiplex PCR, while the TCRdb copy is restricted to in-frame clones and leaves out a portion. The sample includes around 140,000 clones, 75% to 85% of them seen just once. The sequencing sample was made of PBMCs. This TCR derives from a man in his fifties or sixties in good health and CMV-seronegative. The V and J genes are TRBV5-6 and TRBJ2-2; TRBD1 might be the D (6 bases). CDR3 bases: TGTGCCAGCAGCTTACAGGGAGCCGGGGAGCTGTTTTTT. Its protein product is CASSLQGAGELFF.